The 18 T cell receptor beta chains below were found in one sample sequenced in a study of glioma-infiltrating T cells after dendritic cell vaccination. Assay used: immunoSEQ multiplex PCR; TCRdb lists only in-frame clones, some missing. This sample has about 65,000 clones; roughly nine tenths occur once, and the top ten carry under 14%. Described time point: after dendritic cell vaccination, including at tumor progression/relapse. This specimen was blood, taken after dendritic cell vaccination. The origin of the receptors is a human donor with glioblastoma.

This chain links TRBV9 with TRBJ2-1; D possibly corresponds to TRBD1 (6 bases). This CDR3 region has 18 residues. Between the trimmed V and J ends, which lost 1 base and 3 bases, there was a span of 20 bases. CDR1 is SGDLS and CDR2 is YYNGEE in the germline V gene. The CDR3 here is CASSVLRGGFNGYNEQFF. Here the CDR3 DNA reads TGTGCCAGCAGCGTATTGCGAGGGGGATTTAATGGCTACAATGAGCAGTTCTTC.

This clone was counted between two and nine times. CDR3 DNA: TGTGCCAGCAGTTACGGCCCGGGACAGAATGAAAAACTGTTTTTT. Protein product: CASSYGPGQNEKLFF. This chain uses TRBV6-5 with TRBJ1-4; 7 positions match TRBD1. The length of the CDR3 is 15 residues. V shed 2 bases and J 5 bases; nucleotides not matched to a gene: 5. Germline V CDR1 and CDR2: MNHEY, SVGAGI.

The rearrangement joins TRBV29-1 to TRBJ2-4; 10 bases agree with TRBD1. CDR1 is SQVTM, CDR2 ANQGSEA, per germline. This CDR3 contains 16 residues. V shed 6 bases, J shed 2 bases, and the junction held 10 bases outside the gene matches. The CDR3 DNA reads TGCAGCGTCGCCCCCGGGACAGGGGCAACCAAAAACATTCAGTACTTC. It codes for CSVAPGTGATKNIQYF.

J is TRBJ1-4 and V is TRBV15, with unresolved D. Germline V gene data show CDR1 as LNHNV and CDR2 as YYDKDF (reference sequence). This CDR3 is 12 amino acids long. V was shortened by 1 base and J by 7 bases, with 4 bases between the two germline ends. The CDR3 DNA reads as TGTGCCACCAGCAGAGCGAGTGAAAAACTGTTTTTT. This gives the protein CATSRASEKLFF.

The chain combines TRBV7-9 with TRBJ2-7, with 9 nucleotides matching TRBD1. The germline gives CDR1 SEHNR, CDR2 FQNEAQ (reference sequence). The CDR3 runs to 15 residues. V trimming: 6 bases; J trimming: 2 bases; junction bases outside the gene matches: 8. The CDR3 DNA is TGTGCCAGCAGTCTCAGAGACAGGGGGACCTACGAGCAGTACTTC. Protein sequence: CASSLRDRGTYEQYF.

The chain's CDR3 is CASSFPSSYEQYF. Written as DNA, the CDR3 is TGTGCCAGCAGTTTCCCGAGCTCCTACGAGCAGTACTTC. The chain joins TRBV27 to TRBJ2-5; D uncertain. Judging by the DNA end, TRBJ2-7 fits better; the J call may be wrong. The CDR3 sequence is 13 residues long. Germline CDR1 reads MNHEY; CDR2 reads SMNVEV (reference sequence).

This clone was seen only once. The rearrangement links TRBV11-3 to TRBJ1-3; TRBD1 agrees at 7 bases. Germline V gene data show CDR1 as SGHNT and CDR2 as YENEEA. The CDR3 runs 15 residues. V shed 5 bases and J 4 bases; nucleotides not matched to a gene: 8. CDR3: CASSGSGTEGNTIYF. In DNA form, the CDR3 reads TGTGCCAGCAGCGGATCCGGGACAGAGGGAAACACCATATATTTT.

This chain uses TRBV19 with TRBJ2-5; 7 bases agree with TRBD1. After removal of 4 bases from V and 3 bases from J, the junction contained 8 bases not matched to a gene. The CDR3 is 15 residues long. Germline CDR1 reads LNHDA; CDR2 reads SQIVND (reference sequence). In DNA, the CDR3 is TGTGCCAGTAGTACACCCGGGACAGCAAAAGAGACCCAGTACTTC. Translation: CASSTPGTAKETQYF.

The chain links TRBV9 to TRBJ2-1; 9 bases match TRBD2. The CDR3 is 15 residues long. Germline CDR1 is SGDLS and CDR2 is YYNGEE. Unmatched junction bases numbered 0, after V lost 2 bases and J lost 0 bases. The chain's CDR3 is CASSVSGGSYNEQFF. CDR3 in DNA: TGTGCCAGCAGCGTTAGCGGGGGCTCCTACAATGAGCAGTTCTTC. The variable domain in full, with the rest retrieved from reference TRBV9 and TRBJ2-1, is DSGVTQTPKHLITATGQRVTLRCSPRSGDLSVYWYQQSLDQGLQFLIQYYNGEERAKGNILERFSAQQFPDLHSELNLSSLELGDSALYFCASSVSGGSYNEQFFGPGTRLTVL.

The chain uses TRBV13 and TRBJ1-5, with unresolved D. The V end was cut by 0 bases, the J end by 1 base, with 10 bases between. The CDR3 length is 16 residues. Germline assignment: CDR1 PRHDT and CDR2 FYEKMQ (reference sequence). CDR3 sequence (DNA): TGTGCCAGCAGCTTAGGTGGCGGTCGGAGCAATCAGCCCCAGCATTTT. Translating it yields CASSLGGGRSNQPQHF.

This chain links TRBV14 with TRBJ2-1, with 15 positions matching TRBD2. V lost 3 bases and J lost 6; bases outside the gene matches: 3. The CDR3 extends over 16 amino acids. Germline loops: CDR1 SGHDN, CDR2 FVKESK. DNA of the CDR3: TGTGCCAGCAGCCAGATGGGACTAGCGGGAGGCAATGAGCAGTTCTTC. Encoded protein: CASSQMGLAGGNEQFF.

This clone occurred once. V is TRBV5-6 and J is TRBJ2-7; D is unresolved. This CDR3 comprises 15 residues. V shed 0 bases and J shed 2 bases, with 12 bases lying between them. Germline lookup yields CDR1 SGHDT and CDR2 YYEEEE. CDR3 DNA sequence: TGTGCCAGCAGCTTGGCGCGAGGTGGAGCCTACGAGCAGTACTTC. Encoded protein: CASSLARGGAYEQYF. Together with reference TRBV5-6 and TRBJ2-7, the CDR3 gives the full variable domain: DAGVTQSPTHLIKTRGQQVTLRCSPKSGHDTVSWYQQALGQGPQFIFQYYEEEERQRGNFPDRFSGHQFPNYSSELNVNALLLGDSALYLCASSLARGGAYEQYFGPGTRLTVT.

A few counts support this clone. This chain joins TRBV5-6 and TRBJ1-1, with D unclear. Germline V gene data show CDR1 as SGHDT and CDR2 as YYEEEE. This CDR3 region has 14 residues. Trimming took 1 base from V and 0 from J, leaving 7 bases between them. CDR3 nucleotides: TGTGCCAGCAGCTTGCCAGGAATGAACACTGAAGCTTTCTTT. Its translation is CASSLPGMNTEAFF.

This chain links TRBV28 with TRBJ2-3; D is unclear. Deletions cut 10 bases from V and 5 bases from J, with 10 bases between. The CDR3 is 11 residues long. In germline, CDR1 is MDHEN, CDR2 SYDVKM. The CDR3 here is CATREEDTQYF. The CDR3 DNA reads as TGTGCCACCCGTGAGGAAGATACGCAGTATTTT.

The chain uses TRBV6-4 and TRBJ2-4, with TRBD2 as a possible D gene (6 bases). This CDR3 is 17 amino acids long. Trimming left V 3 bases short and J 3 bases short, with 18 bases between. CDR1 is MRHNA, CDR2 SNTAGT, per germline. CDR3 DNA sequence: TGTGCCAGCAGTGAGTGGGCCTCCGGGAGTGGCAAAAACATTCAGTACTTC. It codes for CASSEWASGSGKNIQYF.

The chain joins TRBV5-6 to TRBJ1-3; 7 nucleotides align to TRBD1. The J segment lost 0 bases and the V segment lost 3 bases, leaving 6 bases of the junction unmatched. This CDR3 is built from 16 residues. Per germline, CDR1 SGHDT and CDR2 YYEEEE. The CDR3 here is CASSYATGASGNTIYF. In DNA, the CDR3 is TGTGCCAGCAGCTACGCTACAGGGGCCTCTGGAAACACCATATATTTT.

The V and J genes are TRBV19 and TRBJ2-2; D gene unclear. The CDR3 extends over 13 amino acids. Germline values: CDR1 LNHDA, CDR2 SQIVND (reference sequence). Trimming stripped 5 bases from V and 4 bases from J, with 8 bases between. The CDR3 reads CASSPRTTGELFF. The CDR3 DNA is TGTGCCAGTAGTCCGAGAACCACCGGGGAGCTGTTTTTT.

The chain combines TRBV7-3 with TRBJ2-5, with TRBD2 identical over 12 bases. Germline CDR1 and CDR2: SGHTA and FQGTGA. The CDR3 sequence is 15 residues long. V dropped 3 bases and J dropped 5; count of bases not matched to a gene: 4. The CDR3 DNA is TGTGCCAGCAGCTTGTCTAGCGGGAGGGTGGAGACCCAGTACTTC. Encoded protein: CASSLSSGRVETQYF.